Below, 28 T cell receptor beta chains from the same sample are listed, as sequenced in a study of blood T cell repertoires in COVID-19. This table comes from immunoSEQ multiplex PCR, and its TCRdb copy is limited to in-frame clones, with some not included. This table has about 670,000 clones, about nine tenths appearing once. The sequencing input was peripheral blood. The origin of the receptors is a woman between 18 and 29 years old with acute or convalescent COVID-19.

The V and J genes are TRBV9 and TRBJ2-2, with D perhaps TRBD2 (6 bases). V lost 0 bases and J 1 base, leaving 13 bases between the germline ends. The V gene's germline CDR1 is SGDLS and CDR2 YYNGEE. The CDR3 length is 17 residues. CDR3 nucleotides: TGTGCCAGCAGCGTAGCTACCCGGGACTTGAACACCGGGGAGCTGTTTTTT. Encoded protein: CASSVATRDLNTGELFF. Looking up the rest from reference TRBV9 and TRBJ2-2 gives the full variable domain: DSGVTQTPKHLITATGQRVTLRCSPRSGDLSVYWYQQSLDQGLQFLIQYYNGEERAKGNILERFSAQQFPDLHSELNLSSLELGDSALYFCASSVATRDLNTGELFFGEGSRLTVL.

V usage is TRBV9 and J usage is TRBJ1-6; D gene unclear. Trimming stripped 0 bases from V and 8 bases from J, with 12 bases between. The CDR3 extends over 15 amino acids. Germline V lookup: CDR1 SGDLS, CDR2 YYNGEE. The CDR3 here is CASSVEPGYDSPLHF. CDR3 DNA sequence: TGTGCCAGCAGCGTAGAGCCGGGTTACGATTCACCCCTCCACTTT.

The CDR3 reads CATSDLGRGKADTQYF. The CDR3 nucleotides are TGTGCCACCAGTGATTTAGGCAGGGGGAAGGCAGATACGCAGTATTTT. This chain connects TRBV24-1 to TRBJ2-3, with 7 positions matching TRBD1. V dropped 1 base and J dropped 4; count of bases not matched to a gene: 7. The germline V gene has CDR1 KGHDR and CDR2 SFDVKD. The CDR3 contains 16 residues.

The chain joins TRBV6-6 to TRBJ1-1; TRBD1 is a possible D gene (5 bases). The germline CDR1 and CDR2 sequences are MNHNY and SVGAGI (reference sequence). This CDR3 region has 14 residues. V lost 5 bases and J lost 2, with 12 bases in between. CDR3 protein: CASSTGHINTEAFF. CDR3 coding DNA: TGTGCCAGCAGTACCGGACACATTAACACTGAAGCTTTCTTT.

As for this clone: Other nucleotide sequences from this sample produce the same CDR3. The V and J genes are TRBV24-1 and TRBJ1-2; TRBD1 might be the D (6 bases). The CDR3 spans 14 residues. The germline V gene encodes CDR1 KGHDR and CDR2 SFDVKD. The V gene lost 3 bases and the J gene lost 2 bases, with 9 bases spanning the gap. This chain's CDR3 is CATSDPGANYGYTF. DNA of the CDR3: TGTGCCACCAGTGATCCAGGGGCCAACTATGGCTACACCTTC.

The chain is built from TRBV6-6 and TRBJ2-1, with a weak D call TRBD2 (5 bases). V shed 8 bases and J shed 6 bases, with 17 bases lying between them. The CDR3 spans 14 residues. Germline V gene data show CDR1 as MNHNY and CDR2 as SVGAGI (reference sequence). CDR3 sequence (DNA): TGTGCCAGCGATCGCCTAGCAGGAGGCAATGAGCAGTTCTTC. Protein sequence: CASDRLAGGNEQFF.

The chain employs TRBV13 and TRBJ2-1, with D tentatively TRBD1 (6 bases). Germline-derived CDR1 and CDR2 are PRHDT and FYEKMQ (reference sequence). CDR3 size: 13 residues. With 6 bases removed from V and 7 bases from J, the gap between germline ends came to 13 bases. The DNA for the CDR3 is TGTGCCAGCAGTCACTACAGGGCGAATGAGCAGTTCTTC. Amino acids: CASSHYRANEQFF.

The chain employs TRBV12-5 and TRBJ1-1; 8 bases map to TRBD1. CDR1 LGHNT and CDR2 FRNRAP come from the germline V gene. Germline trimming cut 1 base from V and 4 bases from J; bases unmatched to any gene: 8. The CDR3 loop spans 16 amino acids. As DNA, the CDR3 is TGTGCTAGTGGTTTGGAAGGGACAGGAGCAGGCACTGAAGCTTTCTTT. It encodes CASGLEGTGAGTEAFF.

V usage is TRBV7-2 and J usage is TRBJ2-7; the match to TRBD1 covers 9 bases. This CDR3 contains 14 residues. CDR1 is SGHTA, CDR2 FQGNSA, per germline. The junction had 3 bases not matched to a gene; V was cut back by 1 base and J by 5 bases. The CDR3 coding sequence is TGTGCCAGCAGCTTAGTGGGGACAGGGAACGAGCAGTACTTC. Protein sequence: CASSLVGTGNEQYF.

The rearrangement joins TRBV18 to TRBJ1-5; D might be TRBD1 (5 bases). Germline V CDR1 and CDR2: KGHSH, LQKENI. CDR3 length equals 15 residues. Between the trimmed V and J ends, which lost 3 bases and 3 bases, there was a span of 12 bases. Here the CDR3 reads CASSPTRQSNQPQHF. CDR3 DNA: TGTGCCAGCTCACCCACTCGACAGTCCAATCAGCCCCAGCATTTT.

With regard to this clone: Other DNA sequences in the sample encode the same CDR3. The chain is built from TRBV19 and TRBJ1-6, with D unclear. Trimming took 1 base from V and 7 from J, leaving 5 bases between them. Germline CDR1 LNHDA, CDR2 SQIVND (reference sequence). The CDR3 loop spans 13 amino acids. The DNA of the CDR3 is TGTGCCAGTAGTATAGGAGAGAATTCACCCCTCCACTTT. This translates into CASSIGENSPLHF.

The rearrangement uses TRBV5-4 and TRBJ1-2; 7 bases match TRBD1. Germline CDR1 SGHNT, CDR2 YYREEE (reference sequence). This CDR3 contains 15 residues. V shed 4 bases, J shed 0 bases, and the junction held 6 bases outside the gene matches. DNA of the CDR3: TGTGCCAGCAGCGAAACAGGGACAGCTAACTATGGCTACACCTTC. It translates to CASSETGTANYGYTF.

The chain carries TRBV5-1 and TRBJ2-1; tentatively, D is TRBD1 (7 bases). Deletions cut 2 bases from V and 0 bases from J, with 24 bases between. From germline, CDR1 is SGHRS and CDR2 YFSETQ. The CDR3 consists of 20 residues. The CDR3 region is CASSFTPIGGGHSSYNEQFF. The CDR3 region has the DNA TGCGCCAGCAGCTTTACCCCAATAGGAGGGGGCCACAGCTCCTACAATGAGCAGTTCTTC.

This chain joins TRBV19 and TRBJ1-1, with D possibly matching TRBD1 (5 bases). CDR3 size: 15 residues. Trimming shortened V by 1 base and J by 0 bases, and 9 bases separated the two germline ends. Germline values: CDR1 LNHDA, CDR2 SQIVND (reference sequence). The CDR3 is CASSIATDMNTEAFF. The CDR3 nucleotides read TGTGCCAGTAGTATAGCGACAGACATGAACACTGAAGCTTTCTTT.

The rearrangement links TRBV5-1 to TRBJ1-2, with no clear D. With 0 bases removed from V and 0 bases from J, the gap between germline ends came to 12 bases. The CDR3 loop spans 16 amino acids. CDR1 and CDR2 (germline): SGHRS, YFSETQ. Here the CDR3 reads CASSLGLQLSNYGYTF. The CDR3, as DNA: TGCGCCAGCAGCTTGGGGTTACAGCTATCTAACTATGGCTACACCTTC.

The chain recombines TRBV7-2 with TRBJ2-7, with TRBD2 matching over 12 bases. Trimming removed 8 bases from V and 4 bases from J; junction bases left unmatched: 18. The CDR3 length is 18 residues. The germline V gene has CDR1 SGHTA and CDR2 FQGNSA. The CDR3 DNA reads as TGTGCCAGCGGCTCGTACTTACTAGCGGGGGGCTCCCCTTACGAGCAGTACTTC. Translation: CASGSYLLAGGSPYEQYF. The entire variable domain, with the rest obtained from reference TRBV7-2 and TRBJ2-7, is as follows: GAGVSQSPSNKVTEKGKDVELRCDPISGHTALYWYRQSLGQGLEFLIYFQGNSAPDKSGLPSDRFSAERTGGSVSTLTIQRTQQEDSAVYLCASGSYLLAGGSPYEQYFGPGTRLTVT.

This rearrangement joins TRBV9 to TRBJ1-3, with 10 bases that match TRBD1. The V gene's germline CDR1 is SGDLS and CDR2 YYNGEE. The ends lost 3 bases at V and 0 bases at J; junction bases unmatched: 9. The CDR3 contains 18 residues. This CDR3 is CASSELPGQGSSGNTIYF. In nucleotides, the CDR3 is TGTGCCAGCAGCGAACTCCCGGGACAGGGGAGCTCTGGAAACACCATATATTTT.

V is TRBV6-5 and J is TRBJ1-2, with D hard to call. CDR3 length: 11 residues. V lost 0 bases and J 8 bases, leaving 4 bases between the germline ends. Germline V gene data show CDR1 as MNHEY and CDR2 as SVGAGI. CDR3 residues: CASSYSRGYTF. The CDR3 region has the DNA TGTGCCAGCAGTTACTCACGGGGCTACACCTTC.

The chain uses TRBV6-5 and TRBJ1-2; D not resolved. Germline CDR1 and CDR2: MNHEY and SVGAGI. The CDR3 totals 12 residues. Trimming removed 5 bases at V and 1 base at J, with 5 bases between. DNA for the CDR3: TGTGCCAGCAGTATAGTTAACTATGGCTACACCTTC. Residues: CASSIVNYGYTF.

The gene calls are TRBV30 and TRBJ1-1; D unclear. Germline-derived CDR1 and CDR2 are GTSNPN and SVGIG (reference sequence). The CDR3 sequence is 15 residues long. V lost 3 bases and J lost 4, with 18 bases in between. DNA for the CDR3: TGTGCCTGGAGGTACCCTCCGTCGGCGGTCACTGAAGCTTTCTTT. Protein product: CAWRYPPSAVTEAFF.

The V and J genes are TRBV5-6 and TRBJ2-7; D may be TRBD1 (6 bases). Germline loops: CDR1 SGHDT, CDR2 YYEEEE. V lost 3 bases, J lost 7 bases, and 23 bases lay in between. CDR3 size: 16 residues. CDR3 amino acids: CASSSRVIQGLGEQYF. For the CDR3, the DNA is TGTGCCAGCAGCTCCCGGGTGATACAGGGATTGGGAGAGCAGTACTTC.

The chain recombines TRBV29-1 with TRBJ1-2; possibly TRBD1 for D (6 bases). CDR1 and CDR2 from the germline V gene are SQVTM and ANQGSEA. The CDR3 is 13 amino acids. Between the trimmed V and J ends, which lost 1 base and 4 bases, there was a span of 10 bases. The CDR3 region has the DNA TGCAGCGTTGAAGGCGGGGGCCCCTATGGCTACACCTTC. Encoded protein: CSVEGGGPYGYTF.

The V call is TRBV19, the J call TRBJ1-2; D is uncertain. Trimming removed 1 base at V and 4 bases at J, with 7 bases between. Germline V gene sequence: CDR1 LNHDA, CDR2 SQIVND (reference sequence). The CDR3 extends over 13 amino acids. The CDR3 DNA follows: TGTGCCAGTAGTATAGGAGGGATCTATGGCTACACCTTC. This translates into CASSIGGIYGYTF.

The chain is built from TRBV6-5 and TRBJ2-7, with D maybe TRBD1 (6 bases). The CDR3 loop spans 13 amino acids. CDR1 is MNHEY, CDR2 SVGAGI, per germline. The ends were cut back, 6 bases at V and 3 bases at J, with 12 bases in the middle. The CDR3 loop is CASSQKQGYEQYF. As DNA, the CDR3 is TGTGCCAGCAGCCAAAAACAGGGCTACGAGCAGTACTTC.

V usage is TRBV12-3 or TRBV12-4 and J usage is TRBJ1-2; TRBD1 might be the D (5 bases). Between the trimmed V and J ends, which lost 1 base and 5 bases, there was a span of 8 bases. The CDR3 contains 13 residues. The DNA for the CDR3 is TGTGCCAGCAGTTTAGGGGCAGGGTATGGCTACACCTTC. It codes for CASSLGAGYGYTF.

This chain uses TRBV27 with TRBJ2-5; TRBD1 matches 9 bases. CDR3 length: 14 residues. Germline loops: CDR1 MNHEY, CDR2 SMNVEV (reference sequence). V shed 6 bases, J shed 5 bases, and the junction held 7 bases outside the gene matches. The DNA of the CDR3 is TGTGCCAGCAGGGACAGGGGAAAAGGGGAGACCCAGTACTTC. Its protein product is CASRDRGKGETQYF.

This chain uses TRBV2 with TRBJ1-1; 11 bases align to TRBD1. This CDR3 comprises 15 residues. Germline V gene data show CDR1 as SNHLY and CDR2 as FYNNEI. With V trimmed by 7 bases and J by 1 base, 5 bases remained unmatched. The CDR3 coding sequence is TGTGCCAGCATGTGGGACAGGGGGAGGAACACTGAAGCTTTCTTT. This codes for CASMWDRGRNTEAFF.

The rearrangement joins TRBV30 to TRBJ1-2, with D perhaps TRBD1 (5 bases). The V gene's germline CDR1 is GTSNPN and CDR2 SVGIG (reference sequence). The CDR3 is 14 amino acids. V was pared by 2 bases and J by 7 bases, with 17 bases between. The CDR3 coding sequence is TGTGCCTGGAGTCCATGGAGGGACCAAGTTGGCTACACCTTC. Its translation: CAWSPWRDQVGYTF.